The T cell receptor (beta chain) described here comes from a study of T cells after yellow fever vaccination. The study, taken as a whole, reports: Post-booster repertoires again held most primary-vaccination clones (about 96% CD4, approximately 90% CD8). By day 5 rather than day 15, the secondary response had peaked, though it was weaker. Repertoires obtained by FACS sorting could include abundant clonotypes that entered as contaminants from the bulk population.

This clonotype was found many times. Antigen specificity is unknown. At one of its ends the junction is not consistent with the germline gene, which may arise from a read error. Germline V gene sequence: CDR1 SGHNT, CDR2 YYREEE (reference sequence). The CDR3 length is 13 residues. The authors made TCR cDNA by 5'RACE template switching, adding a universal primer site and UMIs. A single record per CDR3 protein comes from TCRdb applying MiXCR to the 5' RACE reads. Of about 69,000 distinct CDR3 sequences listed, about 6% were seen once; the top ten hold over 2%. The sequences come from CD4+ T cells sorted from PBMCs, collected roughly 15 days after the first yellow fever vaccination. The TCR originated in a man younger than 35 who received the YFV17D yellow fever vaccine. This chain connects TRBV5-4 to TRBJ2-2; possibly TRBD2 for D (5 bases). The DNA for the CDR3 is TGTGCCAGCAGCTTGGACGGCCTCGGGAAGCTGTTTTTT. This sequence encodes CASSLDGLGKLFF.